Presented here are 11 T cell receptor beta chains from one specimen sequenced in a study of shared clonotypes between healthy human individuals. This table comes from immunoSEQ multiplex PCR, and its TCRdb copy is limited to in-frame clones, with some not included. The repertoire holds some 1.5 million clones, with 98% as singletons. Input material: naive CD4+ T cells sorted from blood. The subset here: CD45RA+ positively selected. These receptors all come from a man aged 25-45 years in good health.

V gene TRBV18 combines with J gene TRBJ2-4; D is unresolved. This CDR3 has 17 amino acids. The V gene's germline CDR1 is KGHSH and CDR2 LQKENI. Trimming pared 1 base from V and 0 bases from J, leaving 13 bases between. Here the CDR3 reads CASSPLDGTLAKNIQYF. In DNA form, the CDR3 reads TGTGCCAGCTCACCACTGGACGGAACTTTAGCCAAAAACATTCAGTACTTC.

CDR3 amino acids: CASSKGLADTDTQYF. The CDR3 nucleotides read TGTGCCAGCAGCAAGGGACTAGCGGATACAGATACGCAGTATTTT. V gene TRBV5-4 combines with J gene TRBJ2-3; 11 bases map to TRBD2. CDR1 is SGHNT and CDR2 is YYREEE in the germline V gene (reference sequence). The CDR3 spans 15 residues. With V trimmed by 4 bases and J by 3 bases, 4 bases remained unmatched.

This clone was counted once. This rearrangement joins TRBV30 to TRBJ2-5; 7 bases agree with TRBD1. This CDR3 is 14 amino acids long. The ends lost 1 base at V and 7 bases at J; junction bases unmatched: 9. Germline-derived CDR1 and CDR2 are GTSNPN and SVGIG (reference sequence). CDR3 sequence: CAWSGVTGLGTQYF. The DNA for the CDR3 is TGTGCCTGGAGTGGGGTGACAGGGTTAGGGACCCAGTACTTC.

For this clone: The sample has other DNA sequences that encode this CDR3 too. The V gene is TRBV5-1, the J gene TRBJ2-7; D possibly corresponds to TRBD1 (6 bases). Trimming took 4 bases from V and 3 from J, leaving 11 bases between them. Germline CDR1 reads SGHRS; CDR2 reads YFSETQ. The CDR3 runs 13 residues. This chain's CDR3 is CASSPTGIYEQYF. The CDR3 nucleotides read TGCGCCAGCAGCCCCACAGGGATCTACGAGCAGTACTTC.

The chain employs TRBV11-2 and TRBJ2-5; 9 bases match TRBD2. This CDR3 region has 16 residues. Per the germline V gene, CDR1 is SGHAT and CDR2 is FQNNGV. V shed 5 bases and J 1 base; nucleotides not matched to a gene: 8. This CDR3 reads CASSPLAGTVQETQYF. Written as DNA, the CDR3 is TGTGCCAGCAGCCCGCTAGCGGGAACGGTCCAAGAGACCCAGTACTTC.

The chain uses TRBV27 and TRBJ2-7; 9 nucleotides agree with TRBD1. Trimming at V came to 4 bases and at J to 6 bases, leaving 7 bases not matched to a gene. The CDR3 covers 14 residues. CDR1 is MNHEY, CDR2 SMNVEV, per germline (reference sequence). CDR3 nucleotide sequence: TGTGCCAGCAGTTCCGGGACAGGGAAGAGCGAGCAGTACTTC. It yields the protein CASSSGTGKSEQYF.

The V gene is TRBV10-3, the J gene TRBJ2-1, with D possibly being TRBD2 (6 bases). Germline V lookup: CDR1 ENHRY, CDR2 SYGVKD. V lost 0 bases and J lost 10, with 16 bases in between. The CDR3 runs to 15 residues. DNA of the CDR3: TGTGCCATCAGTGAGTCCGAAAGACTAGTCGGCGAGCAGTTCTTC. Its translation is CAISESERLVGEQFF.

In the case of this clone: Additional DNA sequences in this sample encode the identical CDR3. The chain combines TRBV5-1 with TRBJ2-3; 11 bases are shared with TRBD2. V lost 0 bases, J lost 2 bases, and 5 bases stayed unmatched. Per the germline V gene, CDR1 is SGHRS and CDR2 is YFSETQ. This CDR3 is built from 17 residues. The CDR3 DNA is TGCGCCAGCAGCTTGGGCCTAGCGGGAGGACCCACAGATACGCAGTATTTT. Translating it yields CASSLGLAGGPTDTQYF.

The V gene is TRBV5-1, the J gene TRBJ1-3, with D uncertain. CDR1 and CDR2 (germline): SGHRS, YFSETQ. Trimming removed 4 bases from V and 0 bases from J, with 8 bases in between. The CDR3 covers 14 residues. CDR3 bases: TGCGCCAGCAGCCACGGGTACTCTGGAAACACCATATATTTT. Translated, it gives CASSHGYSGNTIYF. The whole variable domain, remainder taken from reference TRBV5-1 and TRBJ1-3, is KAGVTQTPRYLIKTRGQQVTLSCSPISGHRSVSWYQQTPGQGLQFLFEYFSETQRNKGNFPGRFSGRQFSNSRSEMNVSTLELGDSALYLCASSHGYSGNTIYFGEGSWLTVV.

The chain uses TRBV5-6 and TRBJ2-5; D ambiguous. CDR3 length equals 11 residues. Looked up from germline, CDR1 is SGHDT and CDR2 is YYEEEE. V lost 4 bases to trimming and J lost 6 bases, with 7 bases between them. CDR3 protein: CASSLSQTQYF. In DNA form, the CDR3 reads TGTGCCAGCAGCCTTAGCCAGACCCAGTACTTC.

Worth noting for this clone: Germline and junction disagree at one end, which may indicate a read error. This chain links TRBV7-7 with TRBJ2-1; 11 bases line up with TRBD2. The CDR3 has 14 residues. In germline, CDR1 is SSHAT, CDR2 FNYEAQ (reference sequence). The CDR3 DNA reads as TGTGCTAGCAGCTTACTAGCGGGAGAGGGTGAGCAGTTCTTC. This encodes CASSLLAGEGEQFF.